The sequence of this T cell receptor beta chain was determined in a study of T cells in Graves' hyperthyroidism and ophthalmopathy. This clonotype was recorded many times. V dropped 3 bases and J dropped 7; count of bases not matched to a gene: 6. The CDR3 is made up of 15 amino acids. CDR1 is KGHSH and CDR2 is LQKENI in the germline V gene. TCR beta CDR3 sequences were amplified from RNA transcripts. TCR CDR3 underwent first-round RT-PCR with the HTBI primer set. Using its own MiXCR run on the multiplex PCR reads, TCRdb lists one record per CDR3 protein. The table has 400,000 or so distinct CDR3 sequences, over 12% seen once.

The chain has TRBV18 and TRBJ1-5; 10 bases match TRBD1. The source is a man aged 45-65 years with Graves' ophthalmopathy. Sequenced material: blood. The CDR3 DNA reads TGTGCCAGCTCACCCGACAGGGGGCCGGAGCAGCCCCAGCATTTT. It encodes CASSPDRGPEQPQHF.